These T cell receptor beta chains were read from a single sample in a study of T cell responses to AZD1222 COVID-19 vaccine. Assay used: immunoSEQ multiplex PCR; TCRdb lists only in-frame clones, some missing. The sample records 80,000 to 100,000 clones, approximately 91% being singletons. Sequencing used peripheral blood, obtained on day 0 of AZD1222 vaccination. The receptors were sampled from an adult in good health. Each CDR3 is given with its conserved first and last residue. The D gene is left open where the match is weak. Size is omitted from some rows. Given values are once, few, many or a class for expanded clones.

j_call v_call d_call clone_size cdr3_aa cdr3_nt
TRBJ2-4 TRBV4-1 NA NA CASSHWGRETKNIQYF TGCGCCAGCAGCCATTGGGGCAGGGAAACTAAAAACATTCAGTACTTC
TRBJ2-7 TRBV5-1 NA NA CASSLGQVPWEQYF TGCGCCAGCAGCTTGGGGCAGGTCCCTTGGGAGCAGTACTTC
TRBJ1-3 TRBV3-1/TRBV3-2 TRBD1 NA CASTGQGAGNTIYF TGTGCCAGCACCGGACAGGGGGCTGGAAACACCATATATTTT
TRBJ2-7 TRBV9 TRBD1 once CASSVTGGQGYEQYF TGTGCCAGCAGCGTAACCGGCGGACAGGGCTACGAGCAGTACTTC
TRBJ2-7 TRBV18 NA NA CASSPDSTSSYEQYF TGTGCCAGCTCACCTGACAGTACATCCTCCTACGAGCAGTACTTC
TRBJ2-1 TRBV9 NA once CASSVVDTSSQFF TGTGCCAGCAGCGTAGTCGATACTAGTTCGCAGTTCTTC
TRBJ1-2 TRBV11-2 NA NA CASSTLQGYGYTF TGTGCCAGCAGCACCCTACAGGGATATGGCTACACCTTC
TRBJ2-1 TRBV6-2/TRBV6-3 TRBD2 NA CASSSSGSYYNEQFF TGTGCCAGCAGTTCGAGCGGGAGTTACTACAATGAGCAGTTCTTC
TRBJ1-1 TRBV9 NA NA CASSVEDLMNTEAFF TGTGCCAGCAGCGTAGAGGATCTAATGAACACTGAAGCTTTCTTT
TRBJ1-4 TRBV7-9 NA NA CASSLGGEKLFF TGTGCCAGCAGCTTAGGGGGTGAAAAACTGTTTTTT
TRBJ2-7 TRBV6-2/TRBV6-3 TRBD2 few CASSYSTSGRIEQYF TGTGCCAGCAGTTACTCGACCAGCGGGAGAATCGAGCAGTACTTC
TRBJ1-5 TRBV27 NA once CASSPRDVSNQPQHF TGTGCCAGCAGTCCAAGGGACGTTAGCAATCAGCCCCAGCATTTT
TRBJ1-4 TRBV5-1 NA NA CASSLGLGNNEKLFF TGCGCCAGCAGCTTGGGGTTGGGAAATAATGAAAAACTGTTTTTT
TRBJ2-7 TRBV11-2 TRBD2 once CASSSSGYEQYF TGTGCCAGCAGCTCTAGCGGGTACGAGCAGTACTTC
TRBJ2-3 TRBV7-2 TRBD2 once CASSLWASGYTDTQYF TGTGCCAGCAGCTTATGGGCTAGCGGATACACAGATACGCAGTATTTT
TRBJ1-5 TRBV28 NA NA CASSRVRGQPQHF TGTGCCAGCAGTCGGGTCCGGGGGCAGCCCCAGCATTTT
TRBJ2-3 TRBV29-1 TRBD2 NA CSVGGLAGTDTQYF TGCAGCGTTGGCGGACTAGCGGGAACGGATACGCAGTATTTT
TRBJ2-7 TRBV28 TRBD1 few CASSLPTGGIGYEQYF TGTGCCAGCAGTCTACCTACAGGGGGCATAGGTTACGAGCAGTACTTC
TRBJ2-5 TRBV29-1 NA NA CSVGKQTQETQYF TGCAGCGTTGGGAAACAGACCCAAGAGACCCAGTACTTC
TRBJ2-5 TRBV3-1/TRBV3-2 NA NA CASSQEVERQETQYF TGTGCCAGCAGCCAAGAGGTAGAGCGGCAAGAGACCCAGTACTTC
TRBJ2-4 TRBV10-2 TRBD2 NA CASSESGSGRVMGSENIQYF TGCGCCAGCAGTGAGTCGGGTAGCGGGAGAGTTATGGGATCAGAAAACATTCAGTACTTC
TRBJ2-7 TRBV6-5 NA NA CASSPRGAGMYEQYF TGTGCCAGCAGTCCAAGGGGGGCAGGGATGTACGAGCAGTACTTC
TRBJ2-3 TRBV7-3 NA NA CASSARHPDTQYF TGTGCCAGCAGCGCAAGACACCCAGATACGCAGTATTTT
TRBJ2-1 TRBV9 NA once CASSVESRDEQFF TGTGCCAGCAGCGTAGAGTCCCGGGATGAGCAGTTCTTC
TRBJ1-3 TRBV5-1 NA NA CASSLAGNSGNTIYF TGCGCCAGCAGCTTGGCCGGCAACTCTGGAAACACCATATATTTT
TRBJ1-5 TRBV7-8 NA NA CASSPASWPQHF TGTGCCAGCAGCCCCGCTTCATGGCCCCAGCATTTT
TRBJ1-2 TRBV28 NA NA CASSLYTRDGYTF TGTGCCAGCAGTTTATACACTCGCGATGGCTACACCTTC
TRBJ1-1 TRBV27 TRBD1 NA CASSRPGTGKEEAFF TGTGCCAGCAGCCGACCAGGGACAGGGAAGGAAGAAGCTTTCTTT
TRBJ1-6 TRBV10-3 TRBD1 once CAIRGQGSRPLHF TGTGCCATCAGGGGACAGGGGAGTAGACCCCTCCACTTT
TRBJ2-2 TRBV19 TRBD2 NA CASSSLAGVGVGELFF TGTGCCAGTAGTTCACTAGCGGGAGTAGGTGTCGGGGAGCTGTTTTTT
TRBJ2-6 TRBV6-2/TRBV6-3 NA NA CASSLGTGANVLTF TGTGCCAGCAGTTTGGGGACTGGGGCCAACGTCCTGACTTTC
TRBJ1-2 TRBV2 NA NA CASSEAGVLDYGYTF TGTGCCAGCAGTGAAGCGGGGGTACTTGACTATGGCTACACCTTC
TRBJ1-2 TRBV28 NA NA CASSLSQGHGYTF TGTGCCAGCAGTTTATCTCAGGGGCATGGCTACACCTTC
TRBJ1-4 TRBV7-9 NA few CASSLVLAGANEKLFF TGTGCCAGCAGCTTAGTATTGGCCGGTGCTAATGAAAAACTGTTTTTT
TRBJ2-1 TRBV27 TRBD1 NA CASRGQGGYNEQFF TGTGCCAGCAGGGGACAGGGAGGGTACAATGAGCAGTTCTTC
TRBJ2-3 TRBV7-2 NA NA CASSYLRDTQYF TGTGCCAGCAGCTATCTCAGGGATACGCAGTATTTT
TRBJ2-3 TRBV30 NA NA CAWSANTDTQYF TGTGCCTGGAGTGCGAACACAGATACGCAGTATTTT
TRBJ2-7 TRBV2 TRBD2 NA CASRGTAPGLAGEGRWEQYF TGTGCCAGCAGGGGGACAGCCCCGGGACTAGCAGGAGAAGGGCGCTGGGAGCAGTACTTC
TRBJ2-5 TRBV7-7 NA once CASSLMFGSQETQYF TGTGCTAGCAGCTTAATGTTTGGCTCACAAGAGACCCAGTACTTC
TRBJ2-4 TRBV10-2 NA NA CASRTERDKNIQYF TGCGCCAGCAGGACAGAACGGGACAAAAACATTCAGTACTTC
TRBJ1-5 TRBV7-9 NA NA CASSPPGSSNQPQHF TGTGCCAGCAGCCCCCCTGGGTCCTCCAATCAGCCCCAGCATTTT
TRBJ2-5 TRBV7-9 NA few CASSLVGGDGGETQYF TGTGCCAGCAGCTTAGTAGGAGGGGACGGTGGAGAGACCCAGTACTTC
TRBJ2-1 TRBV5-4 TRBD2 NA CASSNPVLAVDNEQFF TGTGCCAGCAGCAACCCGGTGCTAGCGGTAGACAATGAGCAGTTCTTC
TRBJ1-5 TRBV4-3 TRBD1 once CASSHRQGDQPQHF TGCGCCAGCAGCCACCGACAGGGCGATCAGCCCCAGCATTTT
TRBJ1-2 TRBV28 NA NA CASSDDAVYTF TGTGCCAGCAGTGATGACGCGGTCTACACCTTC
TRBJ1-6 TRBV15 NA NA CATSYEVGDRHSPLHF TGTGCCACCAGCTATGAAGTAGGTGACAGACATTCACCCCTCCACTTT
TRBJ1-2 TRBV6-1 NA once CASSELGLAGYGYTF TGTGCCAGCAGTGAACTGGGGTTAGCGGGCTATGGCTACACCTTC
TRBJ2-1 TRBV3-1/TRBV3-2 NA few CASSPSGLNNEQFF TGTGCCAGCAGCCCCAGCGGACTTAACAATGAGCAGTTCTTC
TRBJ2-1 TRBV7-9 TRBD1 NA CASSLADRQNNEQFF TGTGCCAGCAGCTTAGCGGACAGGCAGAACAATGAGCAGTTCTTC
TRBJ2-3 TRBV3-1/TRBV3-2 TRBD2 NA CASSQVSSGSSTDTQYF TGTGCCAGCAGCCAAGTCTCTAGCGGTTCTAGCACAGATACGCAGTATTTT
TRBJ1-2 TRBV7-9 NA NA CASSPGAGYGYTF TGTGCCAGCAGCCCCGGGGCAGGATATGGCTACACCTTC
TRBJ2-4 TRBV28 TRBD1 NA CASSPRVRDRGRPNKNIQYF TGTGCCAGCAGTCCGAGGGTCCGGGACAGGGGGCGCCCAAACAAAAACATTCAGTACTTC
TRBJ1-3 TRBV25-1 NA NA CASSQHPGSSSGNTIYF TGTGCCAGCAGCCAACATCCTGGGTCTTCCTCTGGAAACACCATATATTTT
TRBJ2-2 TRBV5-4 NA NA CASSLRDYTGELFF TGTGCCAGCAGCTTGCGGGATTACACCGGGGAGCTGTTTTTT
TRBJ2-5 TRBV7-2 NA NA CASSLNGQTQYF TGTGCCAGCAGCTTAAATGGGCAGACCCAGTACTTC
TRBJ1-1 TRBV7-3 NA once CASRQGQNTEAFF TGTGCCAGCAGGCAAGGGCAAAATACTGAAGCTTTCTTT
TRBJ2-5 TRBV6-1 NA NA CASSEVGGAETQYF TGTGCCAGCAGTGAAGTGGGGGGGGCAGAGACCCAGTACTTC